Described below is a single T cell receptor beta chain sequence and its context. Its cognate antigen is unknown. The data derive from a study of OX40 agonist ivuxolimab in advanced cancers. Background on the study: The drug used for patients, ivuxolimab, was an agonistic anti-OX40 (CD134) antibody. Partial response was recorded in three patients: one hepatocellular carcinoma and two cutaneous melanoma cases.

Here immunoSEQ multiplex PCR was the method, and the copy in TCRdb shows in-frame clones only, minus some. The sample consists of more than 85,000 clones, about nine tenths of them appearing once. Notes on the study in general: Average numbers of expanded clones were greater in CD8+ T cells than in CD4+. Expansion of clones was among the lowest in partial responders at 0.1-3.0 mg/kg.

Germline V gene sequence: CDR1 SNHLY, CDR2 FYNNEI. Deletions cut 4 bases from V and 5 bases from J, with 11 bases between. CDR3 length: 13 amino acids. This chain connects TRBV2 to TRBJ1-1; maybe TRBD1 (5 bases). The receptor was isolated from an adult with an advanced solid tumor such as melanoma, head and neck, liver or kidney cancer. Sample: CD4+ or CD8+ T cells sorted from blood, taken in a trial of the OX40 agonist ivuxolimab. The CDR3 region has the DNA TGTGCCAGCAGTGTGCAGGGAATGACTGAAGCTTTCTTT. This codes for CASSVQGMTEAFF.